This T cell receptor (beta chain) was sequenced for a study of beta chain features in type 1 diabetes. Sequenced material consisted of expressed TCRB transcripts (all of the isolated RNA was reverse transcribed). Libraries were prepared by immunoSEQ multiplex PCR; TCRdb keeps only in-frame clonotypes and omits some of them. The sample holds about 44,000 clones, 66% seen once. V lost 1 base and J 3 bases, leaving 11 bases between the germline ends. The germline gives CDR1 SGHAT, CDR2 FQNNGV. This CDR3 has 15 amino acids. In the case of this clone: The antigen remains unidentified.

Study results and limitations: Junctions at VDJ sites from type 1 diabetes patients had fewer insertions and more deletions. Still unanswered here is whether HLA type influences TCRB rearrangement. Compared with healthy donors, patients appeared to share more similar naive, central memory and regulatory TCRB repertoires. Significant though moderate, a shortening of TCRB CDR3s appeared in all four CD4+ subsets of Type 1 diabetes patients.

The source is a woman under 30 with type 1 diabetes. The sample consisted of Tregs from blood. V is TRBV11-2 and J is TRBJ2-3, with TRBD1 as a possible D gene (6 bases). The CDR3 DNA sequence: TGTGCCAGCAGCTTAGTGGTGAGGGGGACAGATACGCAGTATTTT. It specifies CASSLVVRGTDTQYF.